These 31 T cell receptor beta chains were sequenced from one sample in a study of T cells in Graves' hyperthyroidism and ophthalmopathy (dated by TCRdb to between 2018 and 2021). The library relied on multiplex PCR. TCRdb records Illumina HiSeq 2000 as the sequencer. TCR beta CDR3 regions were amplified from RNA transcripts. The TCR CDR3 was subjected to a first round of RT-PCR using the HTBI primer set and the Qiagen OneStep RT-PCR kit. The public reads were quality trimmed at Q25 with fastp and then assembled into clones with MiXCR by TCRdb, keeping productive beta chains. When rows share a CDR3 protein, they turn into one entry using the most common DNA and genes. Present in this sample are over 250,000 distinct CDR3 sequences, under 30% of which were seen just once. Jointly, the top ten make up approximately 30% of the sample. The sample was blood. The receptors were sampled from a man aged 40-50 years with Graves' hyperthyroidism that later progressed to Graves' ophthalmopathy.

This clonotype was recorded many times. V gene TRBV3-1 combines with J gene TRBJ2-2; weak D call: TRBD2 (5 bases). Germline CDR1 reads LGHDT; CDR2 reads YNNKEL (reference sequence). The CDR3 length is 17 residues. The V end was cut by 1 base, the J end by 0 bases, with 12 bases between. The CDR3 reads CASSQVALDANTGELFF. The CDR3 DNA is TGTGCCAGCAGCCAAGTGGCACTAGACGCGAACACCGGGGAGCTGTTTTTT.

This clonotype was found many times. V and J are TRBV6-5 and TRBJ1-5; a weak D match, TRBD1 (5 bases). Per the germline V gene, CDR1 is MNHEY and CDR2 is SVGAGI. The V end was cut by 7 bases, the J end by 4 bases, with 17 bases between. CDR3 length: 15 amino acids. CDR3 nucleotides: TGTGCCAGCAACCCAGCTCCGGGACCTAATCAGCCCCAGCATTTT. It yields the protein CASNPAPGPNQPQHF.

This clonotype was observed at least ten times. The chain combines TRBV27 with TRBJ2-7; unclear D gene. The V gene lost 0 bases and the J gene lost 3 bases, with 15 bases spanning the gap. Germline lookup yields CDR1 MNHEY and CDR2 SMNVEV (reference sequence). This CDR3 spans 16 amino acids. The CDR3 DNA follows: TGTGCCAGCAGTTTATCGTCAGGTGGGCCTCTCTACGAGCAGTACTTC. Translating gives CASSLSSGGPLYEQYF.

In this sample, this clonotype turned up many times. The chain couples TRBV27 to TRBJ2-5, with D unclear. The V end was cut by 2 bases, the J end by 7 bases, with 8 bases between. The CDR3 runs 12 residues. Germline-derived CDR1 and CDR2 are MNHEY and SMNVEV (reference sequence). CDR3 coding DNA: TGTGCCAGCAGTTTAGGCTTTGGGACCCAGTACTTC. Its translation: CASSLGFGTQYF.

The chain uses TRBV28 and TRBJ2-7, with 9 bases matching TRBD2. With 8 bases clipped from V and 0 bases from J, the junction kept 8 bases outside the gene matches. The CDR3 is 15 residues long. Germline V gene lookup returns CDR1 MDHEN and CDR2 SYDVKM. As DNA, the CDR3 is TGTGCCAGCTGGGGCGGGAGGGCCCTCTCCTACGAGCAGTACTTC. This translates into CASWGGRALSYEQYF.

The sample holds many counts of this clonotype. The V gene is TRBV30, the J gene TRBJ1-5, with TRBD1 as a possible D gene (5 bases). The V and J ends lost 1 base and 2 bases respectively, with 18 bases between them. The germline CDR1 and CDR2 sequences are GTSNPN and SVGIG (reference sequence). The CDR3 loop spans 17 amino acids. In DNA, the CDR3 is TGTGCCTGGAGTGACCACGGGCTGGGGGATCGCAATCAGCCCCAGCATTTT. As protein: CAWSDHGLGDRNQPQHF.

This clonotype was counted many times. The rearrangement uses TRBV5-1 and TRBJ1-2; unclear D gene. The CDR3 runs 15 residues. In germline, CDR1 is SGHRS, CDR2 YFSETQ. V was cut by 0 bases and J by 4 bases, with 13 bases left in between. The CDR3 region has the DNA TGCGCCAGCAGCTTGGGTGGCCTCAGGAGCTATGGCTACACCTTC. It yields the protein CASSLGGLRSYGYTF.

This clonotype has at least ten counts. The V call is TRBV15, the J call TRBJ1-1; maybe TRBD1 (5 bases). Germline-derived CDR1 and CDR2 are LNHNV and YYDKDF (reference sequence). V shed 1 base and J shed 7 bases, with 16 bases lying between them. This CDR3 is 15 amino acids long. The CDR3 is CATSRVLFGHLEAFF. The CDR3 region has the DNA TGTGCCACCAGCAGAGTTCTTTTCGGACATCTTGAAGCTTTCTTT.

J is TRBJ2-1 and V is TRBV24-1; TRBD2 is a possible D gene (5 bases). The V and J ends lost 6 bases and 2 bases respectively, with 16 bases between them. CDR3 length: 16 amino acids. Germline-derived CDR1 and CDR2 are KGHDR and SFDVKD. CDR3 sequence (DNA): TGTGCCACCAGTAGCCGCGGGCCCCGAGCCTACAATGAGCAGTTCTTC. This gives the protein CATSSRGPRAYNEQFF.

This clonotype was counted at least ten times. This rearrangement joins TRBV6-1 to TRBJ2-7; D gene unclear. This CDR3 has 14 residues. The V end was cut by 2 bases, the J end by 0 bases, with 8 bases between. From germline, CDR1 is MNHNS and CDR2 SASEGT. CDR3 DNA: TGTGCCAGCAGTGAAACTCTAAACTCCTACGAGCAGTACTTC. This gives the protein CASSETLNSYEQYF.

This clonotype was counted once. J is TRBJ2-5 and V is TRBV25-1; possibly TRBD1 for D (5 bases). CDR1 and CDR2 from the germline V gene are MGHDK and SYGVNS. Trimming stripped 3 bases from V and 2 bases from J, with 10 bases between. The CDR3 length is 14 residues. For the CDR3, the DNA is TGTGCCAGCAGTGATTGGGGCAGGCAAGAGACCCAGTACTTC. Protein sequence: CASSDWGRQETQYF.

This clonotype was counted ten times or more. The CDR3 spells CATSDTGQGARETQYF. As DNA, the CDR3 is TGTGCCACCAGTGATACGGGACAGGGGGCGCGAGAGACCCAGTACTTC. The rearrangement joins TRBV24-1 to TRBJ2-5, with TRBD1 matching over 12 bases. This CDR3 has 16 amino acids. Germline CDR1 is KGHDR and CDR2 is SFDVKD. Trimming removed 3 bases from V and 4 bases from J; junction bases left unmatched: 5.

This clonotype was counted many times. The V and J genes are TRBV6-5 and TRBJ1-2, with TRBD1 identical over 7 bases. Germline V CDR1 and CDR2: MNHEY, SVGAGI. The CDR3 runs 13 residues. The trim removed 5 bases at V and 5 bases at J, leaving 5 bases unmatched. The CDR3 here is CASSRQGRYGYTF. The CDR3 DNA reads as TGTGCCAGCAGTCGACAGGGACGGTATGGCTACACCTTC.

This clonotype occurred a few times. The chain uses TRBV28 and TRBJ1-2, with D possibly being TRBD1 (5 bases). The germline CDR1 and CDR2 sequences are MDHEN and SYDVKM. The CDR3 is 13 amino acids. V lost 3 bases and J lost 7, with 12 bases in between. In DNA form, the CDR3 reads TGTGCCAGCAGTTTGATCAGGGCCTTTGGCTACACCTTC. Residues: CASSLIRAFGYTF.

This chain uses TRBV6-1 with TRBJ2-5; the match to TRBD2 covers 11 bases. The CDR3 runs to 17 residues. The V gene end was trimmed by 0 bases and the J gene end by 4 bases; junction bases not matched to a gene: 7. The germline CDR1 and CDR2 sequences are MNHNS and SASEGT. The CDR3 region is CASSEALAGGGRETQYF. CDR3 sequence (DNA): TGTGCCAGCAGTGAAGCCCTAGCGGGGGGCGGGAGAGAGACCCAGTACTTC.

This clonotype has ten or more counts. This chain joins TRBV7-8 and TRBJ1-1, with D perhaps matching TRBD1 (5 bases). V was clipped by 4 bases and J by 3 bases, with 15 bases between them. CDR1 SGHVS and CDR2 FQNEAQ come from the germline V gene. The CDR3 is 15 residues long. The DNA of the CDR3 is TGTGCCAGCAGCTCAACAAGCTCGGGGGACACTGAAGCTTTCTTT. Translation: CASSSTSSGDTEAFF.

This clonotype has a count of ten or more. The CDR3 DNA follows: TGCGCCAGCAGCTTGGACAGGGGAGTGGATGGCTACACCTTC. This gives the protein CASSLDRGVDGYTF. The V gene is TRBV5-1, the J gene TRBJ1-2, with 7 bases aligning to TRBD1. V was pared by 0 bases and J by 6 bases, with 5 bases of the junction left unmatched. The CDR3 has 14 amino acids. Per germline, CDR1 SGHRS and CDR2 YFSETQ.

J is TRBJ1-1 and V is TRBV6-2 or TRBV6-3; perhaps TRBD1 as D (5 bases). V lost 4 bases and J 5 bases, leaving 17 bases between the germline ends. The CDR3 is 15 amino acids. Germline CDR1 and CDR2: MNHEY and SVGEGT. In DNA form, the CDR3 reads TGTGCCAGCAGTTCCGGGACCGAGATCGGGACTGAAGCTTTCTTT. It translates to CASSSGTEIGTEAFF.

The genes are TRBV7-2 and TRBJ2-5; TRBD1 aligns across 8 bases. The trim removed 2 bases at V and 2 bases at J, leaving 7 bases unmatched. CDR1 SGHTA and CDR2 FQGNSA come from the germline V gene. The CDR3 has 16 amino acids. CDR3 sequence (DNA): TGTGCCAGCAGCTTAAACGGACAGGGCCATCAAGAGACCCAGTACTTC. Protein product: CASSLNGQGHQETQYF.

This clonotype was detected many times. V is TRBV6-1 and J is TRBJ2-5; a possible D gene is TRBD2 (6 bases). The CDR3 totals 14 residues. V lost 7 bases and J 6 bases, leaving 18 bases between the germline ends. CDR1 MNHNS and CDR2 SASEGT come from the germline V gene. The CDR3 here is CASTAVVGGQTQYF. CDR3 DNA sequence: TGTGCCAGCACTGCGGTAGTGGGGGGACAGACCCAGTACTTC.

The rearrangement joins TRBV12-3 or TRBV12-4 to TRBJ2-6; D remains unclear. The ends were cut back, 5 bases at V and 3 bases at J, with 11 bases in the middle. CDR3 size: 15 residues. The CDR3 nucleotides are TGTGCCAGCAGTCCCCCGGCGAGTGGGGCCAACGTCCTGACTTTC. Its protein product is CASSPPASGANVLTF.

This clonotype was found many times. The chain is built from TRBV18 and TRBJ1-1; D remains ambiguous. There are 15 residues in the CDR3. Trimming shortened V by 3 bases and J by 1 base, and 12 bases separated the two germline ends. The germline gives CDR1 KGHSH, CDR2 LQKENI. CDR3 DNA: TGTGCCAGCTCACCCACCCCCGCACAGAACACTGAAGCTTTCTTT. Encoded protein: CASSPTPAQNTEAFF.

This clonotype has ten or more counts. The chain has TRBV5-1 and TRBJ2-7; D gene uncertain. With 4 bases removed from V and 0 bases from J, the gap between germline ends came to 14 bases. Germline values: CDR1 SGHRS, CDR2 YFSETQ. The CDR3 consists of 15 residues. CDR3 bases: TGCGCCAGCAGCGGCGTGCGCGATAGCTCCTACGAGCAGTACTTC. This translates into CASSGVRDSSYEQYF.

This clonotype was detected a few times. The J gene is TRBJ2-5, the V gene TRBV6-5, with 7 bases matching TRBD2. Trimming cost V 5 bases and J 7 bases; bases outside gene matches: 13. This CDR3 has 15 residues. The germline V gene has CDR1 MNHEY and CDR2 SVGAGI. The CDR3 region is CASSPGLVGSRTQYF. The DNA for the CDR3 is TGTGCCAGCAGTCCCGGACTAGTCGGGTCGCGGACCCAGTACTTC.

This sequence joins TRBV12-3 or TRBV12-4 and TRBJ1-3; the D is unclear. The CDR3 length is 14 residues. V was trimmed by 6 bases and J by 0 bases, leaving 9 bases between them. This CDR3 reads CASRTSLSGNTIYF. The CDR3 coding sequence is TGTGCCAGCAGAACGAGTCTCTCTGGAAACACCATATATTTT.

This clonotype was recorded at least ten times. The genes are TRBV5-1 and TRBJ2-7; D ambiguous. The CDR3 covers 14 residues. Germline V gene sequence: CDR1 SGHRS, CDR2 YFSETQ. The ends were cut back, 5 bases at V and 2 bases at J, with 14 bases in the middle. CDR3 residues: CASRGLSSTYEQYF. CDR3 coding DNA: TGCGCCAGCAGAGGTCTTTCATCCACCTACGAGCAGTACTTC.

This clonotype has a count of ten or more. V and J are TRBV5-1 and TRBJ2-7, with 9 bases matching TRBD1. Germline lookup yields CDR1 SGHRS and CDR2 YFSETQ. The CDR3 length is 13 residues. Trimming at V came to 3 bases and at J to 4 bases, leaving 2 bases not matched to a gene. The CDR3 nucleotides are TGCGCCAGCAGCTGGACAGGGGAGTACGAGCAGTACTTC. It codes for CASSWTGEYEQYF. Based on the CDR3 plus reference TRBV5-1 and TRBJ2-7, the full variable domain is KAGVTQTPRYLIKTRGQQVTLSCSPISGHRSVSWYQQTPGQGLQFLFEYFSETQRNKGNFPGRFSGRQFSNSRSEMNVSTLELGDSALYLCASSWTGEYEQYFGPGTRLTVT.

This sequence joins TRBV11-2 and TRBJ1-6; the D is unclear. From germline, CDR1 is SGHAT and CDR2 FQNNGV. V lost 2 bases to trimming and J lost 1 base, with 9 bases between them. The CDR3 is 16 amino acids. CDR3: CASSLQYGSYNSPLHF. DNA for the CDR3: TGTGCCAGCAGCTTACAATACGGGTCCTATAATTCACCCCTCCACTTT.

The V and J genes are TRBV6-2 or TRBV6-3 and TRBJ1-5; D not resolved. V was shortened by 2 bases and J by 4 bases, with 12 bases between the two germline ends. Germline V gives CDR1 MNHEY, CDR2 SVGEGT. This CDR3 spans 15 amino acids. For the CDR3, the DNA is TGTGCCAGCAGTTACGGTGGCAGGTTTAATCAGCCCCAGCATTTT. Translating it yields CASSYGGRFNQPQHF.

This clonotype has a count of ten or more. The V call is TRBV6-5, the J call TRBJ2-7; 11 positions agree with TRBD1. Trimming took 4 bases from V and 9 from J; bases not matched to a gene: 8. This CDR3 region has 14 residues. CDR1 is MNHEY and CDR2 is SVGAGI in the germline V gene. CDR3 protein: CASSSGQGGIRQYF. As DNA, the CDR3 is TGTGCCAGCAGTTCGGGACAGGGGGGTATCAGGCAGTACTTC.

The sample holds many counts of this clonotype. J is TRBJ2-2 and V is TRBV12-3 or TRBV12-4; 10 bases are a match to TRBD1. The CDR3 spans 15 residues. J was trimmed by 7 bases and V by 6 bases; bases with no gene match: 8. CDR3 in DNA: TGTGCCAGCAGCCACAGGGACAGGGGTCACGGGGAGCTGTTTTTT. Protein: CASSHRDRGHGELFF.